This entry lists 10 T cell receptor beta chains sequenced from one sample in a study of human T cells and chemical hapten exposure (dated by TCRdb to the early 2020s). Libraries came from RACE. Sequenced using a NextSeq 500. In-frame beta chains were kept once TCRdb had trimmed the public reads at Q25 with fastp and called clones with MiXCR. Rows merge per CDR3 protein into single entries with the most common DNA and genes. The sample records fewer than 95,000 distinct CDR3 sequences, roughly 11% of which are singletons. The top ten clones comprise roughly 2.3% of the sample. The sample's time point label is to be understood as: patch test 2, 6 weeks after DPC sensitization. What this sample's treatment or condition label stands for: therapeutic diphenylcyclopropenone sensitization with weekly scalp DPC. Material: whole blood, obtained in connection with sensitization to the hapten diphenylcyclopropenone (DPC). The receptor source for this set is a man aged 35 to 55 with alopecia areata. Some clones in this sample may be carry-over from other donors' samples.

This chain joins TRBV5-1 and TRBJ2-1; no definite D call. CDR3 length equals 13 residues. V dropped 2 bases and J dropped 0 bases, with 3 bases sitting between them. Looked up from germline, CDR1 is SGHRS and CDR2 is YFSETQ. The CDR3 DNA reads as TGCGCCAGCAGCTTAAACTCCTACAATGAGCAGTTCTTC. This sequence encodes CASSLNSYNEQFF.

The V gene is TRBV29-1, the J gene TRBJ2-2; D ambiguous. Germline V CDR1 and CDR2: SQVTM, ANQGSEA. The CDR3 totals 14 residues. V was clipped by 6 bases and J by 5 bases, with 16 bases between them. The CDR3 DNA is TGCAGCGTCCCGGCGGTAGCCCGGACCGGGGAGCTGTTTTTT. It is translated as CSVPAVARTGELFF.

The V and J genes are TRBV7-9 and TRBJ2-2, with 9 bases fitting TRBD2. Trimming cost V 5 bases and J 6 bases; bases outside gene matches: 7. From germline, CDR1 is SEHNR and CDR2 FQNEAQ (reference sequence). The CDR3 covers 15 residues. In DNA, the CDR3 is TGTGCCAGCAGCCCCCGGGTAGCGGGGGCCGGGGAGCTGTTTTTT. As protein: CASSPRVAGAGELFF.

This clonotype was seen more than once but under ten times. The V gene is TRBV20-1, the J gene TRBJ2-1; D perhaps matches TRBD1 (6 bases). CDR3 size: 14 residues. The V end lost 4 bases, the J end lost 2 bases, and 12 bases lay between the germline ends. Germline V gives CDR1 DFQATT, CDR2 SNEGSKA (reference sequence). This CDR3 reads CSATNRDAYNEQFF. The CDR3 region has the DNA TGCAGTGCTACCAACAGGGATGCCTACAATGAGCAGTTCTTC.

This clonotype was seen a handful of times. CDR3 residues: CATAVLSRRDTQYF. In DNA form, the CDR3 reads TGTGCCACCGCCGTTTTATCCCGTCGGGATACGCAGTATTTT. J is TRBJ2-3 and V is TRBV2; D unclear. This CDR3 has 14 amino acids. V was cut by 10 bases and J by 6 bases, with 20 bases left in between. The germline V gene has CDR1 SNHLY and CDR2 FYNNEI. The variable domain in full, completed from reference TRBV2 and TRBJ2-3, reads EPEVTQTPSHQVTQMGQEVILRCVPISNHLYFYWYRQILGQKVEFLVSFYNNEISEKSEIFDDQFSVERPDGSNFTLKIRSTKLEDSAMYFCATAVLSRRDTQYFGPGTRLTVL.

The rearrangement joins TRBV29-1 to TRBJ2-3; D is unresolved. Trimming took off 7 bases at V and 7 bases at J, with 3 bases between the two ends. The CDR3 covers 8 residues. CDR1 is SQVTM and CDR2 is ANQGSEA in the germline V gene. Here the CDR3 DNA reads TGCAGCGCTCATACGCAGTATTTT. It codes for CSAHTQYF.

This clonotype was observed a few times. CDR3 sequence: CASSFSGSQETQYF. The CDR3 nucleotides are TGCGCCAGCAGCTTTAGCGGGAGCCAAGAGACCCAGTACTTC. The V gene is TRBV5-1, the J gene TRBJ2-5, with 9 bases lining up with TRBD2. The CDR3 covers 14 residues. V shed 2 bases and J 1 base; nucleotides not matched to a gene: 0. The germline V gene has CDR1 SGHRS and CDR2 YFSETQ.

The chain has TRBV12-3 or TRBV12-4 and TRBJ2-5; 8 nucleotides agree with TRBD1. V was clipped by 8 bases and J by 3 bases; unmatched bases: 8. The CDR3 covers 14 residues. The CDR3 spells CASGKTGAEETQYF. The CDR3, as DNA: TGTGCCAGCGGAAAGACAGGGGCCGAAGAGACCCAGTACTTC.

The chain carries TRBV7-3 and TRBJ2-7; the match to TRBD1 covers 10 bases. From germline, CDR1 is SGHTA and CDR2 FQGTGA. V trimming: 5 bases; J trimming: 6 bases; junction bases outside the gene matches: 4. The CDR3 consists of 13 residues. In DNA, the CDR3 is TGTGCCAGCAGCGGGGGACAGGGGTGCGAGCAGTACGTC. Translated, it gives CASSGGQGCEQYV.

This clonotype was detected a few times. J is TRBJ1-3 and V is TRBV7-8, with 11 bases matching TRBD1. Looked up from germline, CDR1 is SGHVS and CDR2 is FQNEAQ. With V trimmed by 3 bases and J by 0 bases, 4 bases remained unmatched. This CDR3 is built from 17 residues. Here the CDR3 reads CASSFRGTGGSGNTIYF. CDR3 sequence (DNA): TGTGCCAGCAGCTTCAGAGGGACAGGGGGCTCTGGAAACACCATATATTTT. Full variable domain (missing parts from reference TRBV7-8 and TRBJ1-3): GAGVSQSPRYKVAKRGQDVALRCDPISGHVSLFWYQQALGQGPEFLTYFQNEAQLDKSGLPSDRFFAERPEGSVSTLKIQRTQQEDSAVYLCASSFRGTGGSGNTIYFGEGSWLTVV.